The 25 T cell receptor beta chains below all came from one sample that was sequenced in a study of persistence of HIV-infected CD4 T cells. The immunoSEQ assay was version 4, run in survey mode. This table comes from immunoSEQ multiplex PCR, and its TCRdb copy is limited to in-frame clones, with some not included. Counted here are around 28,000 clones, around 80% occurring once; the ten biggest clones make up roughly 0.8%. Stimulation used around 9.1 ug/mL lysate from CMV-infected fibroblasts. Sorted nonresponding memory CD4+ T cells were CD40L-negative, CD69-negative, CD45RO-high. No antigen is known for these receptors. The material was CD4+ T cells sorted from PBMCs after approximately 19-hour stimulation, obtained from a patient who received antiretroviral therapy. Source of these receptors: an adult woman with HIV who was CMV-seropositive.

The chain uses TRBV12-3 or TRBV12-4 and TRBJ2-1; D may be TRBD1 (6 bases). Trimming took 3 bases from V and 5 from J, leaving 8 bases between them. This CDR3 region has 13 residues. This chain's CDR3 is CASSFDRNNEQFF. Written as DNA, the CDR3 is TGTGCCAGCAGTTTTGACAGGAACAATGAGCAGTTCTTC.

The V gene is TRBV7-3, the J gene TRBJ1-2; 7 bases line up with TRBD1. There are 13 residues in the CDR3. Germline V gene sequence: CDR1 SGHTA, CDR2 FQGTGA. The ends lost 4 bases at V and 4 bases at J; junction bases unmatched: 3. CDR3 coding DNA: TGTGCCAGCAGCTCATCAGGGGGCTATGGCTACACCTTC. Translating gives CASSSSGGYGYTF.

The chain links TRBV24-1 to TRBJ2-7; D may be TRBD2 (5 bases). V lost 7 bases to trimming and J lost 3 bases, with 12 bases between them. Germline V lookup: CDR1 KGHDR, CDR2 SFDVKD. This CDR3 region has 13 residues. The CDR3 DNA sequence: TGTGCCACCAGAGCCGGGGAGTTCTACGAGCAGTACTTC. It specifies CATRAGEFYEQYF.

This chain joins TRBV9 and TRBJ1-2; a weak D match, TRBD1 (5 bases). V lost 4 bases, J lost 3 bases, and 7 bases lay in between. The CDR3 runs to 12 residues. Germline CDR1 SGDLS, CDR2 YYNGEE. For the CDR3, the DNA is TGTGCCAGCAGCCCGACAGACTATGGCTACACCTTC. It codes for CASSPTDYGYTF.

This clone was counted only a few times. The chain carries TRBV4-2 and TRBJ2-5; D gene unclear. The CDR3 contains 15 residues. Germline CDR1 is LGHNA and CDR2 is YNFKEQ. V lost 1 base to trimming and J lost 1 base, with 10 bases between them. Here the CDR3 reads CASSQAPPPQETQYF. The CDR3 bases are TGTGCCAGCAGCCAAGCTCCACCACCCCAAGAGACCCAGTACTTC.

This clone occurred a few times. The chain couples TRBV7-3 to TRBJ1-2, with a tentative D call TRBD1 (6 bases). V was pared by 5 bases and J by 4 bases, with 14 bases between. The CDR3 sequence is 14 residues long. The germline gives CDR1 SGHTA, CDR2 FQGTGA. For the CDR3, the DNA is TGTGCCAGCAGCCCAGTCGGACAGAGCTATGGCTACACCTTC. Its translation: CASSPVGQSYGYTF.

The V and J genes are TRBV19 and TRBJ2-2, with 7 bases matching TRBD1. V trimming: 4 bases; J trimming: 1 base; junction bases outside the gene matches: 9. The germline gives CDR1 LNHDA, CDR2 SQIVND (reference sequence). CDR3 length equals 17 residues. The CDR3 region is CASSRAGGFVNTGELFF. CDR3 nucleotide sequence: TGTGCCAGTAGTAGGGCAGGGGGTTTTGTGAACACCGGGGAGCTGTTTTTT.

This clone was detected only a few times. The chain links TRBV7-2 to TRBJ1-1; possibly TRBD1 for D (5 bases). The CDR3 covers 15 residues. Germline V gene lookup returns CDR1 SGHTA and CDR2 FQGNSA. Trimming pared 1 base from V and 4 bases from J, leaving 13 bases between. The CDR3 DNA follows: TGTGCCAGCAGCTTAGAGAAGGGGCGTATCACTGAAGCTTTCTTT. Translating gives CASSLEKGRITEAFF.

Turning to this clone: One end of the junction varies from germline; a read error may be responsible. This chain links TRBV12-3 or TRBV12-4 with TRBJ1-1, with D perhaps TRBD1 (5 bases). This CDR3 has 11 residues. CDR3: CAGRTGGEAFF. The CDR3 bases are TGTGCCGGCAGAACGGGGGGTGAAGCTTTCTTT.

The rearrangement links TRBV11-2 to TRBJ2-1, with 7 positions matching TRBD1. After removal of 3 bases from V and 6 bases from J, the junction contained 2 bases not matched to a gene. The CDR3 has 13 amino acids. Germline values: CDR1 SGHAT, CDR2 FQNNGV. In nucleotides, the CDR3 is TGTGCCAGCAGCTTCGACAGGGCCAATGAGCAGTTCTTC. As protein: CASSFDRANEQFF.

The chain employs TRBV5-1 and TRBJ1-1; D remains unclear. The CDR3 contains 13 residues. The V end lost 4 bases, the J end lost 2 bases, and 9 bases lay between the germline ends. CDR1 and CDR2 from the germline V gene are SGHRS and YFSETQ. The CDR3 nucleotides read TGCGCCAGCAGCCGGGGATTTAACACTGAAGCTTTCTTT. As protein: CASSRGFNTEAFF.

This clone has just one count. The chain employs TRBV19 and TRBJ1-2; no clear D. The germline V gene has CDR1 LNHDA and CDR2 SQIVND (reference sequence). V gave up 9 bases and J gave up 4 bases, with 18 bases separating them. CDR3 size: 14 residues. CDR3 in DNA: TGTGCCAGCGATAGCGGACGGGCGCCCTATGGCTACACCTTC. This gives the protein CASDSGRAPYGYTF.

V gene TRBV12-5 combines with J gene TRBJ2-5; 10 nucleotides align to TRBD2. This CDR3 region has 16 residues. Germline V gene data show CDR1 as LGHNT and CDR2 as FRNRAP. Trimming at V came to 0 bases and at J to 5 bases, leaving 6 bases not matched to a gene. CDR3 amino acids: CASGLVTSGAHETQYF. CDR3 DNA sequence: TGTGCTAGTGGTTTGGTAACTAGCGGGGCTCACGAGACCCAGTACTTC.

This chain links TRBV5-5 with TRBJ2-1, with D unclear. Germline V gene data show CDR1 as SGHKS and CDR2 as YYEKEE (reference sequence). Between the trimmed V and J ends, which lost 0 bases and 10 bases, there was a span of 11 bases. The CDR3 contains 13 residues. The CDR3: CASSLDWQAEQFF. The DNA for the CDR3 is TGTGCCAGCAGCTTGGACTGGCAGGCGGAGCAGTTCTTC.

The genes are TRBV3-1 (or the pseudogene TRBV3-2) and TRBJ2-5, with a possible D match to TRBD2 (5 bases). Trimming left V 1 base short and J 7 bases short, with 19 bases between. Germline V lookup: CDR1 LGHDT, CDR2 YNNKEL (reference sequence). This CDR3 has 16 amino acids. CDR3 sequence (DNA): TGTGCCAGCAGCCAAGCAGTTCTAAGCGGCCATGCGACCCAGTACTTC. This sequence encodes CASSQAVLSGHATQYF.

The CDR3 sequence is CASRASGGAGIQYF. The CDR3 region has the DNA TGTGCCAGCAGGGCTAGCGGGGGGGCAGGCATTCAGTACTTC. This chain uses TRBV6-5 with TRBJ2-4, with 12 bases lining up with TRBD2. Per germline, CDR1 MNHEY and CDR2 SVGAGI. CDR3 length: 14 residues. J was trimmed by 9 bases and V by 6 bases; bases with no gene match: 6.

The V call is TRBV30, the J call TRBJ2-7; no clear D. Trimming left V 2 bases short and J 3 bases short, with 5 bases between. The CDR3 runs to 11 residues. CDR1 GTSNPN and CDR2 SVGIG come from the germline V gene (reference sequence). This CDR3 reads CAWSQDYEQYF. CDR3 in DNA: TGTGCCTGGAGTCAGGACTACGAGCAGTACTTC.

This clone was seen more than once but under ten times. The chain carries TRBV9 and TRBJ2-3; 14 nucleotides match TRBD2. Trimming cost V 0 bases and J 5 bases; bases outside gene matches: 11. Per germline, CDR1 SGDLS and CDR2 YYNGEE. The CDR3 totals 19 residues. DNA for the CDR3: TGTGCCAGCAGCGTAGATCCGGGACTAGCGGGGGCTTGGGAAGATACGCAGTATTTT. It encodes CASSVDPGLAGAWEDTQYF.

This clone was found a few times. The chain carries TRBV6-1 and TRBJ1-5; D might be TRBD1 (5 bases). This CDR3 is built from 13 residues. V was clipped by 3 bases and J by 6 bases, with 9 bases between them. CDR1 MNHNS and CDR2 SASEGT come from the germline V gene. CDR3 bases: TGTGCCAGCAGTGACAGGGTTGCTCAGCCCCAGCATTTT. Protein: CASSDRVAQPQHF.

The CDR3 loop reads CASGLQTSGSTDTQYF. CDR3 in DNA: TGTGCTAGTGGTTTGCAAACTAGCGGAAGCACAGATACGCAGTATTTT. V gene TRBV12-5 combines with J gene TRBJ2-3, with TRBD2 matching 8 bases. The CDR3 totals 16 residues. Losses at the gene ends were 2 bases for V and 0 bases for J; bases not matched to a gene: 4. The germline gives CDR1 LGHNT, CDR2 FRNRAP.

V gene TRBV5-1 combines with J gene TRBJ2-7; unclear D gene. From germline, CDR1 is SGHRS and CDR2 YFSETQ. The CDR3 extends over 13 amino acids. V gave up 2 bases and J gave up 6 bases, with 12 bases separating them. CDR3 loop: CASSFYDRGEQYF. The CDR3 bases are TGCGCCAGCAGCTTCTACGACCGAGGCGAGCAGTACTTC.

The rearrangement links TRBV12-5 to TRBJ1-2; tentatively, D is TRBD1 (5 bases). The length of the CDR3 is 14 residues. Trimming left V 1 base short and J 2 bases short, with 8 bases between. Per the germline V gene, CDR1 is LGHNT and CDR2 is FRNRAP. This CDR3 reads CASGLGGRNYGYTF. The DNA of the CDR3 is TGTGCTAGTGGTTTGGGGGGACGGAACTATGGCTACACCTTC.

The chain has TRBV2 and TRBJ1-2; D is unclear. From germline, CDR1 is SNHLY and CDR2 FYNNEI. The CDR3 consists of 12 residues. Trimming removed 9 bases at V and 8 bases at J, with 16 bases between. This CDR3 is CARLGREQGYTF. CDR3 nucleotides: TGTGCCAGGCTGGGGAGGGAGCAAGGCTACACCTTC.

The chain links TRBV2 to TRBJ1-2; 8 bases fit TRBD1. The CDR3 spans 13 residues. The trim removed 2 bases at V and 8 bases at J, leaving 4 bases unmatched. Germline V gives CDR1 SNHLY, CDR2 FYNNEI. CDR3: CASSEWRQGGYTF. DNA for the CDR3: TGTGCCAGCAGTGAATGGCGACAGGGGGGCTACACCTTC.

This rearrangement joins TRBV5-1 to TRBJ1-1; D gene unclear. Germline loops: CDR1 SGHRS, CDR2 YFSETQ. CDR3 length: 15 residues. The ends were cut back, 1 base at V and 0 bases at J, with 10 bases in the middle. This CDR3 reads CASSLTRGLNTEAFF. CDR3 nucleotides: TGCGCCAGCAGCTTGACGCGCGGCTTGAACACTGAAGCTTTCTTT.